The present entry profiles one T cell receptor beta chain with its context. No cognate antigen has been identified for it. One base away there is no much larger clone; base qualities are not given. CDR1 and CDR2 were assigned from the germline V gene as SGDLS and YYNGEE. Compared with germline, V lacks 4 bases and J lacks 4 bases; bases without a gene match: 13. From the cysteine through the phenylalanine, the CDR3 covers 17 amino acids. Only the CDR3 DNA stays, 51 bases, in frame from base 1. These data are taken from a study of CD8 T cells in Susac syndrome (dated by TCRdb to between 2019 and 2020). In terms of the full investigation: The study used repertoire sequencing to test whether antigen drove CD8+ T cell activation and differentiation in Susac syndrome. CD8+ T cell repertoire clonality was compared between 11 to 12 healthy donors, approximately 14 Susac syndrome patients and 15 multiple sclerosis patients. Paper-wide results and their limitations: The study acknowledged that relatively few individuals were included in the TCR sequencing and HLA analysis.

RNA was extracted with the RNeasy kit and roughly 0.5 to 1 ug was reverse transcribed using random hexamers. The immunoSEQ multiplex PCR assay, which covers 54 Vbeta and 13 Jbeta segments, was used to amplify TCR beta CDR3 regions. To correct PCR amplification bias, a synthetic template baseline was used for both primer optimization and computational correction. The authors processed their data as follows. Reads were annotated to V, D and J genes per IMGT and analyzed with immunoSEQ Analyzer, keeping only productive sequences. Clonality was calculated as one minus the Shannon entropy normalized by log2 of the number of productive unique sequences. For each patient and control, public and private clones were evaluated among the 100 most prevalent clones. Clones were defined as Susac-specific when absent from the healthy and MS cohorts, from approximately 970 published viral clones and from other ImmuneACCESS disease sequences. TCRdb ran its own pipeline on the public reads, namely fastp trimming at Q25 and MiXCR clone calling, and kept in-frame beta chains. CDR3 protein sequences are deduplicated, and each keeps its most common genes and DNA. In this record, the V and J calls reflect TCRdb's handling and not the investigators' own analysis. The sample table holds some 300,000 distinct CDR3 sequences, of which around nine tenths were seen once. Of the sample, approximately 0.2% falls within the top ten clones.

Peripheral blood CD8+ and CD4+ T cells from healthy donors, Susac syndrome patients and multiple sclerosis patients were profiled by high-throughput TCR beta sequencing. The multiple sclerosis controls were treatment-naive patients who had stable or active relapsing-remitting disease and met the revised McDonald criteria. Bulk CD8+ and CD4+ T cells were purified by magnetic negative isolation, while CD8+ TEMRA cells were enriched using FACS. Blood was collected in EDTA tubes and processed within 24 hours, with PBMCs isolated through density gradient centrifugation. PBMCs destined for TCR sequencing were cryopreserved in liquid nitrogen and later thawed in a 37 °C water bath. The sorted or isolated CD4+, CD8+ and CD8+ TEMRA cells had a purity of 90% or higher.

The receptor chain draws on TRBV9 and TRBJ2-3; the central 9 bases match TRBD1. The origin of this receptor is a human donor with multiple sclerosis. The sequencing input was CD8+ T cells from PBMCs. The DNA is TGTGCCAGCAGCCCAAGGACAGGGGAGTCTATTTCAGATACGCAGTATTTT. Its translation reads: CASSPRTGESISDTQYF.